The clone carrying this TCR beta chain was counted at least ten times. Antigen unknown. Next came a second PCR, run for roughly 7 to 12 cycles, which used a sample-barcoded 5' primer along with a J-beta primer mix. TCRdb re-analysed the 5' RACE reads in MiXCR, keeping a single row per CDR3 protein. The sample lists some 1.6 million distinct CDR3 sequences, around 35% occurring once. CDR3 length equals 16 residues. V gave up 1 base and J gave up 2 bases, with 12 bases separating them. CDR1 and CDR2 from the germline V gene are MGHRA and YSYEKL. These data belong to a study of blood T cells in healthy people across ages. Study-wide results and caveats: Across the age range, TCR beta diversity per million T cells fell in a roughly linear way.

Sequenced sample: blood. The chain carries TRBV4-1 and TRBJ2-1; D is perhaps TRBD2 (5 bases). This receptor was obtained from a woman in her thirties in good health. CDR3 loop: CASSQAGLSPYNEQFF. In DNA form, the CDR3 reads TGCGCCAGCAGCCAAGCTGGACTTAGCCCCTACAATGAGCAGTTCTTC.